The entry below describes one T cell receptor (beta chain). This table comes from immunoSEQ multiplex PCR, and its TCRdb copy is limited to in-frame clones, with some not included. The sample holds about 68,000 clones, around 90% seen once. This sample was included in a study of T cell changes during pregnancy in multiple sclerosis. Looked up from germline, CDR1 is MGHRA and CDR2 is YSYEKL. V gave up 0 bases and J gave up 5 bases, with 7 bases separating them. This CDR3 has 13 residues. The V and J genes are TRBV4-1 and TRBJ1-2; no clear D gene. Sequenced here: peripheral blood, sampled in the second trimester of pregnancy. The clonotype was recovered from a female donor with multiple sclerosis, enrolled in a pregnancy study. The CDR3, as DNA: TGCGCCAGCAGCCAAGAAGTACAGTATGGCTACACCTTC. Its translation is CASSQEVQYGYTF.